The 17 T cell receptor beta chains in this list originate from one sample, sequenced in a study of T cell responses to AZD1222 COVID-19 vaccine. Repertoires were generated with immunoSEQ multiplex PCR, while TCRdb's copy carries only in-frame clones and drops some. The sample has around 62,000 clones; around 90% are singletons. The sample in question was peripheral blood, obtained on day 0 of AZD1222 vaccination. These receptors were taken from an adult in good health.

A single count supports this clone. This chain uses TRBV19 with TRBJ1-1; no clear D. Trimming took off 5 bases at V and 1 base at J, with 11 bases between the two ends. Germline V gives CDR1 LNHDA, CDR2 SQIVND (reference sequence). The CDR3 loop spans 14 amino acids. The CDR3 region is CASSSSFKNTEAFF. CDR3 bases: TGTGCCAGTAGTTCTAGTTTTAAGAACACTGAAGCTTTCTTT.

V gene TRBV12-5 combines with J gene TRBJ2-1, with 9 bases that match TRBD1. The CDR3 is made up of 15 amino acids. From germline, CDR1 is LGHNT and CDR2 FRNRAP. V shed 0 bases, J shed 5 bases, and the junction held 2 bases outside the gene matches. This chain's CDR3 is CASGLVGTGNNEQFF. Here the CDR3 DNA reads TGTGCTAGTGGTTTGGTAGGGACAGGGAACAATGAGCAGTTCTTC.

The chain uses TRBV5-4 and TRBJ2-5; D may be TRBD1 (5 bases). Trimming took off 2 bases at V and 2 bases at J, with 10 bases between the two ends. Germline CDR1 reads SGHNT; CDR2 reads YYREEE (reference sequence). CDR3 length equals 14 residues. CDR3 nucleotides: TGTGCCAGCAGCTTAGGGGCCAGTCAAGAGACCCAGTACTTC. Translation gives CASSLGASQETQYF.

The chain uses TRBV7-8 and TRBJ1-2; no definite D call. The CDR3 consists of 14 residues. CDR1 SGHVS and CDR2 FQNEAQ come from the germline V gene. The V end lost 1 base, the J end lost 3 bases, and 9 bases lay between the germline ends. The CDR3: CASSLDPRDYGYTF. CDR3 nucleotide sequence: TGTGCCAGCAGCTTAGACCCCCGGGACTATGGCTACACCTTC.

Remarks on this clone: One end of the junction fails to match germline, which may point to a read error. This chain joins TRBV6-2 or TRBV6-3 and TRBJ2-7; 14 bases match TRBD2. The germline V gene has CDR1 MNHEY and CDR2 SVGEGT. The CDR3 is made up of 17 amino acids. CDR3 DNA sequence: TGTGCCAGCAGCCCTGGGACTAGCGGGGGACCTACCTACCAGCAGTACTTC. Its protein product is CASSPGTSGGPTYQQYF.

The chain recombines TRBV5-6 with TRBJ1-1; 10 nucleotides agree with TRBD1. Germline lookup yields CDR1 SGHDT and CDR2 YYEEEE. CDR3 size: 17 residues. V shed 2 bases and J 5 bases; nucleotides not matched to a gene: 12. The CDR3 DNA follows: TGTGCCAGCAGCTTATTCATCCGGACAGGGGGAGGGACTGAAGCTTTCTTT. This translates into CASSLFIRTGGGTEAFF. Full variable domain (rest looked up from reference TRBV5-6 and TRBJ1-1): DAGVTQSPTHLIKTRGQQVTLRCSPKSGHDTVSWYQQALGQGPQFIFQYYEEEERQRGNFPDRFSGHQFPNYSSELNVNALLLGDSALYLCASSLFIRTGGGTEAFFGQGTRLTVV.

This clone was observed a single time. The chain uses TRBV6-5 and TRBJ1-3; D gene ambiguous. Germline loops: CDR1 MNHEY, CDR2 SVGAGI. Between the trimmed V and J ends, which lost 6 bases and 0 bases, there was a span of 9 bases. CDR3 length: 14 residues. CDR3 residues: CASSQFSSGNTIYF. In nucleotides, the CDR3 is TGTGCCAGCAGCCAATTTAGCTCTGGAAACACCATATATTTT.

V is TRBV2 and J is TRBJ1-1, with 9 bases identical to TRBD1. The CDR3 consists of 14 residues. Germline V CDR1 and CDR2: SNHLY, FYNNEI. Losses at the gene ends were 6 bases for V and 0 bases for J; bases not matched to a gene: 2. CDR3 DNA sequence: TGTGCCAGCAGCCGACAGGGGGTGAACACTGAAGCTTTCTTT. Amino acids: CASSRQGVNTEAFF.

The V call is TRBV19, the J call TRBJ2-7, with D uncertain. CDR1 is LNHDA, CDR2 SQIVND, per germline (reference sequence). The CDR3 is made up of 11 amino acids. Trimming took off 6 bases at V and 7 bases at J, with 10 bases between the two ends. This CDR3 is CASSYETEQYF. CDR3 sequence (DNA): TGTGCCAGTAGCTACGAAACAGAGCAGTACTTC.

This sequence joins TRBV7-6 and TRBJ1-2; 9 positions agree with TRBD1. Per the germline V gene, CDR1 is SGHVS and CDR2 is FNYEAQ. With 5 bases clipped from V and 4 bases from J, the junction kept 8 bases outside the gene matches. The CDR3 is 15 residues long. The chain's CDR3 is CASSPHTGGIYGYTF. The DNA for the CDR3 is TGTGCCAGCAGCCCGCATACAGGGGGCATCTATGGCTACACCTTC.

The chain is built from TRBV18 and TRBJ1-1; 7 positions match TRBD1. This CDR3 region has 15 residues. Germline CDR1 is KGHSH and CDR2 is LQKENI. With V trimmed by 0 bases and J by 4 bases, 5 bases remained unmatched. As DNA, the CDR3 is TGTGCCAGCTCACCACCGAAAGGGGGCATCACTGAAGCTTTCTTT. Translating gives CASSPPKGGITEAFF.

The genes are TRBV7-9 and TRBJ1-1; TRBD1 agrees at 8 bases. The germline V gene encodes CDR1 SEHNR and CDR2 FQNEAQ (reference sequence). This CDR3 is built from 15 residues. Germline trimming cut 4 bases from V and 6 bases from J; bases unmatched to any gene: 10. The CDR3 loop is CASSSRTGTMAEAFF. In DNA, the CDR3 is TGTGCCAGCAGCTCCCGGACAGGGACAATGGCTGAAGCTTTCTTT.

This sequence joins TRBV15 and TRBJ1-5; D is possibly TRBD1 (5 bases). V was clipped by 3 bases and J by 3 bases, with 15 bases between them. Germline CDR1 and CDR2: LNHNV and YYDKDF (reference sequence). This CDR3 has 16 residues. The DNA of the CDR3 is TGTGCCACCAGCAGGGGGGGGGAACCCGACAATCAGCCCCAGCATTTT. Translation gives CATSRGGEPDNQPQHF. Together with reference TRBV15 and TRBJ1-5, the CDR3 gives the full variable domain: DAMVIQNPRYQVTQFGKPVTLSCSQTLNHNVMYWYQQKSSQAPKLLFHYYDKDFNNEADTPDNFQSRRPNTSFCFLDIRSPGLGDTAMYLCATSRGGEPDNQPQHFGDGTRLSIL.

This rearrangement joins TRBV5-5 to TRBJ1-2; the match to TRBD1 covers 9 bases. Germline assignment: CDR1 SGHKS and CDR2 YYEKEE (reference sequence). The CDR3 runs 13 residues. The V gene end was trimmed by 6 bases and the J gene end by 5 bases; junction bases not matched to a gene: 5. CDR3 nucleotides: TGTGCCAGCACCGGGACAGGGAGGTATGGCTACACCTTC. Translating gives CASTGTGRYGYTF.

Here the CDR3 DNA reads TGTGCCAGCAGCCAACGGAGGGTGACAGGGACGAGGAACTATGGCTACACCTTC. Residues: CASSQRRVTGTRNYGYTF. This rearrangement joins TRBV4-2 to TRBJ1-2; 7 bases line up with TRBD1. The junction had 14 bases not matched to a gene; V was cut back by 2 bases and J by 2 bases. CDR3 size: 18 residues. The V gene's germline CDR1 is LGHNA and CDR2 YNFKEQ.

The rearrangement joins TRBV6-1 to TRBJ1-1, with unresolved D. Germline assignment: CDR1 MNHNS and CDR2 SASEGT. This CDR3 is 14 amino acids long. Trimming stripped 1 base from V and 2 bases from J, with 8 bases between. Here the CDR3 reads CASSEVRGNTEAFF. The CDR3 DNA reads TGTGCCAGCAGTGAAGTGAGAGGAAACACTGAAGCTTTCTTT.

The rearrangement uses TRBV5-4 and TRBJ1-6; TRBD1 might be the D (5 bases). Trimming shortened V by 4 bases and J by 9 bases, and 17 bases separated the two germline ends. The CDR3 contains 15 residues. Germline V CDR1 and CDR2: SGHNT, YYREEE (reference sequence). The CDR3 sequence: CASSPGPRSSSPLHF. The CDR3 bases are TGTGCCAGCAGCCCGGGACCGCGTAGCTCTTCACCCCTCCACTTT.